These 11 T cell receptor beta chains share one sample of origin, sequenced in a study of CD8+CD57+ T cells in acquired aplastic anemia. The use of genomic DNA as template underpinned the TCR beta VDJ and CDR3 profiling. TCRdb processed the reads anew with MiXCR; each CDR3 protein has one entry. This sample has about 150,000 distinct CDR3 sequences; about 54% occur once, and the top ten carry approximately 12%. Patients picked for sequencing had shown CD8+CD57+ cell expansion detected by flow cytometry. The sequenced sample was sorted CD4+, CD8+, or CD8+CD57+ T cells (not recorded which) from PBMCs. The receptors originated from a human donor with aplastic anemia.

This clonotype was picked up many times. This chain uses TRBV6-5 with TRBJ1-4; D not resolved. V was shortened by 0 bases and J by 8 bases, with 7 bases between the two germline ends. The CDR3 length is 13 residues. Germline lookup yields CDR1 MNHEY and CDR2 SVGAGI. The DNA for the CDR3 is TGTGCCAGCAGTTACTCGAAACAGGAAAAACTGTTTTTT. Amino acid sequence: CASSYSKQEKLFF.

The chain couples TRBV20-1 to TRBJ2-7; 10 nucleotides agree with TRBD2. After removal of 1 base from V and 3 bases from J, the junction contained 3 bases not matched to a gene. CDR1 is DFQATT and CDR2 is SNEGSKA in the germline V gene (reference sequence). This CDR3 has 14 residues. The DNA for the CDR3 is TGCAGTGCTAGAGCCCGGACTAGCGGCTACGAGCAGTACTTC. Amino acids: CSARARTSGYEQYF.

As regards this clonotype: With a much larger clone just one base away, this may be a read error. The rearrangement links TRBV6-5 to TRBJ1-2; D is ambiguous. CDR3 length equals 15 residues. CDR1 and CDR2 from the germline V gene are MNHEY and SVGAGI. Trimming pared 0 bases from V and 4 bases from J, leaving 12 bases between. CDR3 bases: TGTGCCAGCAGTTACTCGACGCAGTCTCGCTATGGCTACACCTTC. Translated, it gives CASSYSTQSRYGYTF.

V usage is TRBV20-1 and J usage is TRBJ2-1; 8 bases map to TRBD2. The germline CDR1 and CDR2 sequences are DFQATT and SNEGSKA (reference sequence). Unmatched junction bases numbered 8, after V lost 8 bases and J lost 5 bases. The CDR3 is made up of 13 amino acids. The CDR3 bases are TGCAGTTTTGCGGGAGGTCATGACAATGAGCAGTTCTTC. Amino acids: CSFAGGHDNEQFF.

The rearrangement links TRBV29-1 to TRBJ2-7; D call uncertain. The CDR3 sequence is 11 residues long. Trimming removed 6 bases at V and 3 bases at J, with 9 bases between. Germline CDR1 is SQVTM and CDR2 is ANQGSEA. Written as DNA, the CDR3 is TGCAGCGTCACTGAAAGCTACGAGCAGTACTTC. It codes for CSVTESYEQYF.

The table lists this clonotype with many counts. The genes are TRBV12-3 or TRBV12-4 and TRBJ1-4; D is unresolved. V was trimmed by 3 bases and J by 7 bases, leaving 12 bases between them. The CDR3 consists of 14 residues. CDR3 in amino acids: CASSFGRAGEKLFF. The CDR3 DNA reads TGTGCCAGCAGTTTTGGTAGGGCAGGTGAAAAACTGTTTTTT.

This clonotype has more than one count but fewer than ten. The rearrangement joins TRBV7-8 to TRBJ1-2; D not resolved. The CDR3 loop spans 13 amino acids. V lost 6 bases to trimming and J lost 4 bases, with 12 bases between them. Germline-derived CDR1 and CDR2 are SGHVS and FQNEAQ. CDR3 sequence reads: CASSSGESYGYTF. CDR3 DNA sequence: TGTGCCAGCAGTTCCGGGGAGAGCTATGGCTACACCTTC.

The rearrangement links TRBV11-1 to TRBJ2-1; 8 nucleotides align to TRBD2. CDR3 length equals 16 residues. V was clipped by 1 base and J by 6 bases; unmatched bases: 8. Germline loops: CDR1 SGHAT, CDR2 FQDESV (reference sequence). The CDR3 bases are TGTGCCAGCAGCTTAGTAGCTGGACTAGCCATCAATGAGCAGTTCTTC. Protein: CASSLVAGLAINEQFF.

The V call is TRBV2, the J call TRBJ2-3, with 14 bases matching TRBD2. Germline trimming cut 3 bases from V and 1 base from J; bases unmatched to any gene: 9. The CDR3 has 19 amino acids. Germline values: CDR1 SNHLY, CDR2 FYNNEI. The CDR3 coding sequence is TGTGCCAGCAGTGAGCATGGACTAGCGGGGGGCCAGGGCACAGATACGCAGTATTTT. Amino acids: CASSEHGLAGGQGTDTQYF. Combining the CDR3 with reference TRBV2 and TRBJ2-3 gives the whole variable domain EPEVTQTPSHQVTQMGQEVILRCVPISNHLYFYWYRQILGQKVEFLVSFYNNEISEKSEIFDDQFSVERPDGSNFTLKIRSTKLEDSAMYFCASSEHGLAGGQGTDTQYFGPGTRLTVL.

CDR3 region: CASSDGGRETQYF. CDR3 DNA sequence: TGTGCCAGCAGTGACGGGGGGCGGGAGACCCAGTACTTC. The chain is built from TRBV7-9 and TRBJ2-5; D is perhaps TRBD2 (7 bases). The V end was cut by 6 bases, the J end by 5 bases, with 13 bases between. The CDR3 extends over 13 amino acids. Germline V gene sequence: CDR1 SEHNR, CDR2 FQNEAQ (reference sequence).

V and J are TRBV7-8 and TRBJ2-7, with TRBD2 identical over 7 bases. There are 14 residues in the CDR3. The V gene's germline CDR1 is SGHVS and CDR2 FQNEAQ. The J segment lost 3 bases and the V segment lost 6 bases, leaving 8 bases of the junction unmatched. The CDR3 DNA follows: TGTGCCAGCAGTTCTAGAGGACTAGACTACGAGCAGTACTTC. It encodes CASSSRGLDYEQYF.